This TCR beta chain was sequenced during a study of shared clonotypes between healthy human individuals. Study findings and constraints: In general, naive subsets displayed greater estimated richness than memory subsets did.

The method was immunoSEQ multiplex PCR; TCRdb's version includes in-frame clones alone and lacks a portion of them. The table lists about 2 million clones, 95% of them singletons. Trimming cost V 2 bases and J 2 bases, with 16 bases left between them. This CDR3 has 17 amino acids. In germline, CDR1 is SEHNR, CDR2 FQNEAQ (reference sequence). The table lists this clone with a count of one. Its matching antigen is unknown. This clonotype originated in a man between 18 and 29 years old in good health. Sequencing used naive CD4+ T cells sorted from blood. Indicated subset: CD45RA+ positively selected. The rearrangement joins TRBV7-9 to TRBJ1-5; no reliable D call. This chain's CDR3 is CASSLFLNREGNQPQHF. In DNA form, the CDR3 reads TGTGCCAGCAGCTTATTCTTAAACCGGGAGGGCAATCAGCCCCAGCATTTT. The whole variable domain, filled in from reference TRBV7-9 and TRBJ1-5, reads DTGVSQNPRHKITKRGQNVTFRCDPISEHNRLYWYRQTLGQGPEFLTYFQNEAQLEKSRLLSDRFSAERPKGSFSTLEIQRTEQGDSAMYLCASSLFLNREGNQPQHFGDGTRLSIL.